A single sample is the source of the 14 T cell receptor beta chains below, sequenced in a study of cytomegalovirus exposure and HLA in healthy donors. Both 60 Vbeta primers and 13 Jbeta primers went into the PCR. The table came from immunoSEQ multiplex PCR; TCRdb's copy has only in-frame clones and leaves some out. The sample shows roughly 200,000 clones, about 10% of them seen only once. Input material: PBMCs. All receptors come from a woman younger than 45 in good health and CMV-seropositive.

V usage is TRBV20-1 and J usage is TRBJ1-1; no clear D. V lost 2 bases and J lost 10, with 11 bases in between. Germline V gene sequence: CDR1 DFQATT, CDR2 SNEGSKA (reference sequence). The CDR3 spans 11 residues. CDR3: CSARHPRGAFF. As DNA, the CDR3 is TGCAGTGCTAGACACCCTCGGGGAGCTTTCTTT.

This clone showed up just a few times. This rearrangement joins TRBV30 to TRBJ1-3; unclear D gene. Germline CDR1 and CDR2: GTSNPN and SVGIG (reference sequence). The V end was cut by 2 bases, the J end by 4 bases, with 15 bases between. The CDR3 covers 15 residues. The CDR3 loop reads CAWSHSLLRGNTIYF. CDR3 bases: TGTGCCTGGAGTCACAGCCTTTTGCGAGGAAACACCATATATTTT.

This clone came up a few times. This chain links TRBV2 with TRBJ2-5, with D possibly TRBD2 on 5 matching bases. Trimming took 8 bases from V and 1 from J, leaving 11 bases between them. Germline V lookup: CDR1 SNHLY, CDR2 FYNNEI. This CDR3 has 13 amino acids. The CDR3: CASQLAPQETQYF. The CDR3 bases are TGTGCCAGCCAGTTAGCGCCCCAAGAGACCCAGTACTTC. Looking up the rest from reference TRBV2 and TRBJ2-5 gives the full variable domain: EPEVTQTPSHQVTQMGQEVILRCVPISNHLYFYWYRQILGQKVEFLVSFYNNEISEKSEIFDDQFSVERPDGSNFTLKIRSTKLEDSAMYFCASQLAPQETQYFGPGTRLLVL.

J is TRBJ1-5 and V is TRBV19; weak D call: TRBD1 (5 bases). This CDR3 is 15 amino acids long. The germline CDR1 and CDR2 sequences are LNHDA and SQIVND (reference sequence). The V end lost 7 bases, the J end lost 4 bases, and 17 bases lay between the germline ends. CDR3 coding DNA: TGTGCCAGTATTAGCGGGACTCAGGCAAATCAGCCCCAGCATTTT. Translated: CASISGTQANQPQHF. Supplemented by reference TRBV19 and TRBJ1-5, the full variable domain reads DGGITQSPKYLFRKEGQNVTLSCEQNLNHDAMYWYRQDPGQGLRLIYYSQIVNDFQKGDIAEGYSVSREKKESFPLTVTSAQKNPTAFYLCASISGTQANQPQHFGDGTRLSIL.

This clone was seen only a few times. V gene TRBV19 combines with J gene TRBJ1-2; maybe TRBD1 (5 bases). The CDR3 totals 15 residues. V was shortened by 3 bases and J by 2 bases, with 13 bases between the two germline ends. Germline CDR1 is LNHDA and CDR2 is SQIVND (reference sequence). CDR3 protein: CASSILPTENYGYTF. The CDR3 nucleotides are TGTGCCAGTAGTATCCTCCCGACAGAGAACTATGGCTACACCTTC.

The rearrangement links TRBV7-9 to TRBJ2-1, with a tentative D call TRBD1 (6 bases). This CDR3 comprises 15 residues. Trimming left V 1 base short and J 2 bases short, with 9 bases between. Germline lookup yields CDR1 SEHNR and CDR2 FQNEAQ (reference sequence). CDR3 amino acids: CASSLVQGTYNEQFF. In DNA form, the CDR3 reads TGTGCCAGCAGCTTAGTACAGGGCACCTACAATGAGCAGTTCTTC. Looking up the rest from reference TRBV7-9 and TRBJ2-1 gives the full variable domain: DTGVSQNPRHKITKRGQNVTFRCDPISEHNRLYWYRQTLGQGPEFLTYFQNEAQLEKSRLLSDRFSAERPKGSFSTLEIQRTEQGDSAMYLCASSLVQGTYNEQFFGPGTRLTVL.

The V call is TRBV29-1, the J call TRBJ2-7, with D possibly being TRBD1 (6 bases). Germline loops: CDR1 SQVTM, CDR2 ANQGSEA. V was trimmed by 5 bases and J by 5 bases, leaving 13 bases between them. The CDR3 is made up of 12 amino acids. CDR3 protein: CSVWTENHEQYF. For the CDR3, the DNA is TGCAGCGTTTGGACAGAAAATCACGAGCAGTACTTC.

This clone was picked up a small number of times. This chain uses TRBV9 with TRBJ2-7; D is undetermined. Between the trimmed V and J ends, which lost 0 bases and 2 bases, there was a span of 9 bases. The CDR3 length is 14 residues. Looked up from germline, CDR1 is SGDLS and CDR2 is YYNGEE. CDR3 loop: CASSVVPTTYEQYF. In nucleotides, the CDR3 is TGTGCCAGCAGCGTAGTTCCCACAACCTACGAGCAGTACTTC.

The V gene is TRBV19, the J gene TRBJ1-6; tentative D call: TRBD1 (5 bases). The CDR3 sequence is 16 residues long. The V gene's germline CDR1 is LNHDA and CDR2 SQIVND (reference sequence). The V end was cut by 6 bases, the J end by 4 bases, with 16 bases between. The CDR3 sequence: CASRRGGEGYNSPLHF. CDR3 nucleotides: TGTGCCAGTAGAAGGGGAGGCGAGGGTTATAATTCACCCCTCCACTTT. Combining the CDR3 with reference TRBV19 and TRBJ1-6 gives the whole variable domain DGGITQSPKYLFRKEGQNVTLSCEQNLNHDAMYWYRQDPGQGLRLIYYSQIVNDFQKGDIAEGYSVSREKKESFPLTVTSAQKNPTAFYLCASRRGGEGYNSPLHFGNGTRLTVT.

DNA for the CDR3: TGTGCCAGCAGCGTAGGGGCAGCCAGCTCTGGAAACACCATATATTTT. Translating it yields CASSVGAASSGNTIYF. The chain carries TRBV9 and TRBJ1-3; D gene ambiguous. The CDR3 runs to 16 residues. CDR1 SGDLS and CDR2 YYNGEE come from the germline V gene. V was trimmed by 0 bases and J by 0 bases, leaving 10 bases between them.

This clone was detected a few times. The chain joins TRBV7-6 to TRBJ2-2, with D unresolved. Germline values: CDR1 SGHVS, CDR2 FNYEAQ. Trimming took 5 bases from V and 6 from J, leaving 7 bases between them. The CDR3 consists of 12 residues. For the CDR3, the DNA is TGTGCCAGCAGCCCCCGTGCCGGGGAGCTGTTTTTT. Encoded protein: CASSPRAGELFF.

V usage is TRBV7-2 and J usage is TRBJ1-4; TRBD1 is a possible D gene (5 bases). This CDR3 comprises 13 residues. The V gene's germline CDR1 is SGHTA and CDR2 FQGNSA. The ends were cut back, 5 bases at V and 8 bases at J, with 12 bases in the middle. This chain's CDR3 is CASSRGGSEKLFF. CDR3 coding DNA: TGTGCCAGCAGCCGCGGGGGGAGCGAAAAACTGTTTTTT. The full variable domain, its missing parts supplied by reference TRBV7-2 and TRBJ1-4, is GAGVSQSPSNKVTEKGKDVELRCDPISGHTALYWYRQSLGQGLEFLIYFQGNSAPDKSGLPSDRFSAERTGGSVSTLTIQRTQQEDSAVYLCASSRGGSEKLFFGSGTQLSVL.

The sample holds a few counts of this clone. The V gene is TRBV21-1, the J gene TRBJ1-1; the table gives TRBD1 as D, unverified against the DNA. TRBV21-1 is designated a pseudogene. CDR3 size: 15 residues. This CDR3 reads CASSKALPGNGEAFF. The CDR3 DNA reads TGTGCCAGCAGCAAAGCGCTCCCAGGGAACGGTGAAGCTTTCTTT.

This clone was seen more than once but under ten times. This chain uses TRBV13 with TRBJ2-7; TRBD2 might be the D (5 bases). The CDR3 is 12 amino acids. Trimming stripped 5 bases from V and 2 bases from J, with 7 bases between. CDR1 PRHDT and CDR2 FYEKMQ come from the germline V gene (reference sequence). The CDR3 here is CASSDGTYEQYF. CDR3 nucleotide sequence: TGTGCCAGCAGCGACGGGACCTACGAGCAGTACTTC. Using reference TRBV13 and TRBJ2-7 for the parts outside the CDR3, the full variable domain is AAGVIQSPRHLIKEKRETATLKCYPIPRHDTVYWYQQGPGQDPQFLISFYEKMQSDKGSIPDRFSAQQFSDYHSELNMSSLELGDSALYFCASSDGTYEQYFGPGTRLTVT.